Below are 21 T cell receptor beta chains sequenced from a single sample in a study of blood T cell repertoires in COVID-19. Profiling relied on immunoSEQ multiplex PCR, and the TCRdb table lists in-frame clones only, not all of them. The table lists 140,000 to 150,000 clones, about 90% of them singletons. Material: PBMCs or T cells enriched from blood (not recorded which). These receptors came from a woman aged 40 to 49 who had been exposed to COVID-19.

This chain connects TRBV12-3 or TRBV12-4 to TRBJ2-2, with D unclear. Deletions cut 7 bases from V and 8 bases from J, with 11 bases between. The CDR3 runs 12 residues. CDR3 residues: CASNSLGGELFF. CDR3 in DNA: TGTGCCAGCAACTCCCTCGGGGGGGAGCTGTTTTTT.

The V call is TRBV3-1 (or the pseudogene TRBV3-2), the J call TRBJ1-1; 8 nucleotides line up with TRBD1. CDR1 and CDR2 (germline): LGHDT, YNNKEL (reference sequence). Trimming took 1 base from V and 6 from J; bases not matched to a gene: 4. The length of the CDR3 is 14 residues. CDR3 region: CASSQGTGPAEAFF. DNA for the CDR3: TGTGCCAGCAGCCAAGGGACAGGGCCCGCTGAAGCTTTCTTT.

CDR3 residues: CASSFGLKNEQFF. CDR3 DNA: TGTGCCAGCAGTTTTGGCTTAAAAAATGAGCAGTTCTTC. This chain connects TRBV28 to TRBJ2-1, with D uncertain. The CDR3 sequence is 13 residues long. Germline CDR1 is MDHEN and CDR2 is SYDVKM. V was clipped by 3 bases and J by 7 bases, with 10 bases between them.

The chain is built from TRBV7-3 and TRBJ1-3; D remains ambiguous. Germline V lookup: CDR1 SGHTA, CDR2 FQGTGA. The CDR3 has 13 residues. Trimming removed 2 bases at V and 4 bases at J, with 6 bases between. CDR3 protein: CASSLARGNTIYF. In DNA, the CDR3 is TGTGCCAGCAGCTTAGCGCGGGGAAACACCATATATTTT. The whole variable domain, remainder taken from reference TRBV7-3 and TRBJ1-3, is GAGVSQTPSNKVTEKGKYVELRCDPISGHTALYWYRQSLGQGPEFLIYFQGTGAADDSGLPNDRFFAVRPEGSVSTLKIQRTERGDSAVYLCASSLARGNTIYFGEGSWLTVV.

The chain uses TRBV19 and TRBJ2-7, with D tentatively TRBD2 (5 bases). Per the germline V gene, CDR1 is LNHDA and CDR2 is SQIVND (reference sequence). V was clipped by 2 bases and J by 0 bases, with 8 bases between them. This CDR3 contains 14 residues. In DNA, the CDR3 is TGTGCCAGTAGTATAAAGCGGTCCTCCTACGAGCAGTACTTC. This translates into CASSIKRSSYEQYF. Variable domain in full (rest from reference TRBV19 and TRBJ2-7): DGGITQSPKYLFRKEGQNVTLSCEQNLNHDAMYWYRQDPGQGLRLIYYSQIVNDFQKGDIAEGYSVSREKKESFPLTVTSAQKNPTAFYLCASSIKRSSYEQYFGPGTRLTVT.

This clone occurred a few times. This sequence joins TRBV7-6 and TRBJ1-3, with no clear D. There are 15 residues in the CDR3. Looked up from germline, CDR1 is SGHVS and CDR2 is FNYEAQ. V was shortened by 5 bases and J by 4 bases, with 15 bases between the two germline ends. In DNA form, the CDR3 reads TGTGCCAGCAGCCCCGAGCCGGTACGGGGAAACACCATATATTTT. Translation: CASSPEPVRGNTIYF.

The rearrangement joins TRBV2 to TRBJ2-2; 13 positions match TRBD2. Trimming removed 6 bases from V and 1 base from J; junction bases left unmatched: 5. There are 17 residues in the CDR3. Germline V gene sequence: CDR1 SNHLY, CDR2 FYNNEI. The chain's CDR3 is CASSRTSGSENTGELFF. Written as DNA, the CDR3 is TGTGCCAGCAGCAGGACTAGCGGGAGTGAGAACACCGGGGAGCTGTTTTTT.

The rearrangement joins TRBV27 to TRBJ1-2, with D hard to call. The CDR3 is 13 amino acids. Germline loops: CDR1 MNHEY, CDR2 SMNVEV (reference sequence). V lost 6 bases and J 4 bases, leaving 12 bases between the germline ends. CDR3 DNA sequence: TGTGCCAGCAGAAACCAGGACTCCTATGGCTACACCTTC. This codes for CASRNQDSYGYTF.

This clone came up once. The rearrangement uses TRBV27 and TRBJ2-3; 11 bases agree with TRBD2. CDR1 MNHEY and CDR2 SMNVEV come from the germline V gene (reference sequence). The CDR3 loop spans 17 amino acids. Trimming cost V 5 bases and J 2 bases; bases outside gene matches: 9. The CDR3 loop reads CASSPRTSGLFTDTQYF. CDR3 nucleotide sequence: TGTGCCAGCAGTCCGAGGACTAGCGGGCTTTTCACAGATACGCAGTATTTT.

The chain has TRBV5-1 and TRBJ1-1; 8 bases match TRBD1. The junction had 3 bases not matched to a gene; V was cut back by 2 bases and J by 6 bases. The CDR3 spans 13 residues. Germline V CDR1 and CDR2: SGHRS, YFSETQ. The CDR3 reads CASSFQGAAEAFF. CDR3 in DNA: TGCGCCAGCAGCTTTCAGGGGGCCGCTGAAGCTTTCTTT.

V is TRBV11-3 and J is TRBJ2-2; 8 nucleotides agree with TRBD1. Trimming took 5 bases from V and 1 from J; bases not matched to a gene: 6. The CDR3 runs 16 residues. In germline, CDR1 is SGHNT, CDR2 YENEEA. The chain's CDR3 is CASSPQGAGNTGELFF. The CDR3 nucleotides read TGTGCCAGCAGCCCCCAGGGGGCGGGGAACACCGGGGAGCTGTTTTTT.

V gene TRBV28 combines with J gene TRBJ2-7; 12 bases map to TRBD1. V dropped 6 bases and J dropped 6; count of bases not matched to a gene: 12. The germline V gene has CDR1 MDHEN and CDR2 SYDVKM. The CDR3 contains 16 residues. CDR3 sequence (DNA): TGTGCCAGCAGCTTCACGACGGGACAGGGGGCGATCGAGCAGTACTTC. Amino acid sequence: CASSFTTGQGAIEQYF.

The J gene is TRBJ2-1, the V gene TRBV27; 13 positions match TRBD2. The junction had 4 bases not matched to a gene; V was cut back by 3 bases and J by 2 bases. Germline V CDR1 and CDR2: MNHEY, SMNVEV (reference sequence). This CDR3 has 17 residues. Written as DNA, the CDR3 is TGTGCCAGCAGTTTCGGGACTAGCGGGAACCCCTACAATGAGCAGTTCTTC. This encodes CASSFGTSGNPYNEQFF.

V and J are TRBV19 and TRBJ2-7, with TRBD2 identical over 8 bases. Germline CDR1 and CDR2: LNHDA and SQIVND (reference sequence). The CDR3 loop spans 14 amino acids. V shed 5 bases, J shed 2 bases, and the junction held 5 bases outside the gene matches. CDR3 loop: CASSPAGAPYEQYF. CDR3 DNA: TGTGCCAGTAGTCCAGCGGGGGCCCCCTACGAGCAGTACTTC.

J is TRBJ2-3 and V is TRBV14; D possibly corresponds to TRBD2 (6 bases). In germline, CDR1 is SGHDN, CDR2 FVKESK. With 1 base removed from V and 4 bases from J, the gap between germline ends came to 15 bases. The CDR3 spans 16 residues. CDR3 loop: CASSQGAGTGADTQYF. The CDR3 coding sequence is TGTGCCAGCAGCCAAGGTGCGGGAACGGGGGCAGATACGCAGTATTTT.

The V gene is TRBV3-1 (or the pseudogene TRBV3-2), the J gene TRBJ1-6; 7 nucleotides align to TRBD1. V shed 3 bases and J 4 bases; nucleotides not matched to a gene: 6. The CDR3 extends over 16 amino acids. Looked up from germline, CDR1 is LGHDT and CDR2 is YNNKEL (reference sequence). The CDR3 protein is CASSHLNRGYNSPLHF. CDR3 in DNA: TGTGCCAGCAGCCACCTAAACAGGGGTTATAATTCACCCCTCCACTTT.

The CDR3 DNA follows: TGTGCCAGCAAGGAAACCGGGACAGCTAATTCACCCCTCCACTTT. Protein sequence: CASKETGTANSPLHF. The genes are TRBV14 and TRBJ1-6; 7 positions agree with TRBD1. Germline values: CDR1 SGHDN, CDR2 FVKESK. The trim removed 7 bases at V and 6 bases at J, leaving 9 bases unmatched. The CDR3 spans 15 residues.

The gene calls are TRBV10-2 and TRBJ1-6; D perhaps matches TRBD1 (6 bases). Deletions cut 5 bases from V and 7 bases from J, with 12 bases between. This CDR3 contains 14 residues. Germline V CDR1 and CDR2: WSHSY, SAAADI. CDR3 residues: CASSREGENSPLHF. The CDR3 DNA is TGCGCCAGCAGTCGGGAGGGGGAGAATTCACCCCTCCACTTT.

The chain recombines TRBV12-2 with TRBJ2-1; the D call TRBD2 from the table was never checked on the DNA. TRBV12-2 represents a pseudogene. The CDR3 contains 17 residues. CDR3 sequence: CASRFPSTESSYNEQFF. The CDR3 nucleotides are TGTGCAAGTCGCTTTCCATCTACCGAATCCTCCTACAATGAGCAGTTCTTC.

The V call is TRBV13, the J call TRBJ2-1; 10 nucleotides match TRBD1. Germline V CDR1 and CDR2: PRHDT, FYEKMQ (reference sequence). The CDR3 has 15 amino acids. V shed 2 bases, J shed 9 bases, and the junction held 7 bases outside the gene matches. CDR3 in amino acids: CASSLTGTGAIEQFF. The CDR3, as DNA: TGTGCCAGCAGCTTAACCGGGACAGGGGCGATTGAGCAGTTCTTC.

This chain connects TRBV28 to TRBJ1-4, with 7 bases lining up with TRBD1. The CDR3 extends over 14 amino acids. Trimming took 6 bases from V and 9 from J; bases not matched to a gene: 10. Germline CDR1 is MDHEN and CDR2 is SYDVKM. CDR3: CASRASGQAKKLFF. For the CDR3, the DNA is TGTGCCAGCAGGGCGTCCGGACAGGCCAAAAAACTGTTTTTT.